A selection of T cell receptor beta chains follows, all from one sample in a study of blood T cell repertoires in COVID-19. TCRdb's table, derived via immunoSEQ multiplex PCR, lists solely in-frame clones and lacks some. The sample carries tens of thousands of clones, around 77% recorded once. Sequencing was carried out using peripheral blood. Receptors were obtained from a man between 65 and 85 years old with COVID-19, enrolled during active disease. The CDR3 runs from the conserved cysteine through the conserved F or W. D genes are given only for firm matches. Clone size is shown for a subset of rows, as once, few, many or a class of expanded clone.

D: TRBD1
size: .
J: TRBJ2-1
V: TRBV5-6
DNA: TGTGCCAGCAGCCTCACAGGGGGCGCCGGGAGATTCTCCTACAATGAGCAGTTCTTC
CDR3: CASSLTGGAGRFSYNEQFF

D: TRBD1
size: .
J: TRBJ2-7
V: TRBV19
DNA: TGTGCCAGTAGCGACAGGGGGCGGACCTACGAGCAGTACTTC
CDR3: CASSDRGRTYEQYF

D: .
size: .
J: TRBJ1-1
V: TRBV7-9
DNA: TGTGCCAGCAGCTTAGCCCAGTTCGCTGAAGCTTTCTTT
CDR3: CASSLAQFAEAFF

D: .
size: .
J: TRBJ2-3
V: TRBV3-1/TRBV3-2
DNA: TGTGCCAGCAGCCAAGATCTCTGGCGGGGCGGCGGAGATACGCAGTATTTT
CDR3: CASSQDLWRGGGDTQYF

D: TRBD1
size: .
J: TRBJ2-3
V: TRBV30
DNA: TGTGCCTGGAGTCAGACAGGGGTCACAGATACGCAGTATTTT
CDR3: CAWSQTGVTDTQYF

D: .
size: .
J: TRBJ1-1
V: TRBV19
DNA: TGTGCCACCAAACAGGGATGGACTGAAGCTTTCTTT
CDR3: CATKQGWTEAFF

D: .
size: .
J: TRBJ1-4
V: TRBV6-5
DNA: TGTGCCAGTCTTCTCCCAGGGTGGAATGAAAAACTGTTTTTT
CDR3: CASLLPGWNEKLFF

D: .
size: .
J: TRBJ1-1
V: TRBV27
DNA: TGTGCCAGCAGTCCCGCCGGTTTGAAGATGAACACTGAAGCTTTCTTT
CDR3: CASSPAGLKMNTEAFF

D: .
size: .
J: TRBJ1-3
V: TRBV19
DNA: TGTGCCAGTAGTATGTCAGTGTTCGGCCCGGGTAACACCATATATTTT
CDR3: CASSMSVFGPGNTIYF

D: .
size: many
J: TRBJ2-7
V: TRBV28
DNA: TGTGCCAGCAGTTTAGCGGGTTTAACCTACGAGCAGTACTTC
CDR3: CASSLAGLTYEQYF

D: .
size: .
J: TRBJ2-7
V: TRBV2
DNA: TGTGCCAGCAGGGACTTTGGACGGACCTACGAGCAGTACTTC
CDR3: CASRDFGRTYEQYF

D: TRBD1
size: once
J: TRBJ1-1
V: TRBV5-4
DNA: TGTGCCAGCAGCTCGGACAGGGGGCACACTGAAGCTTTCTTT
CDR3: CASSSDRGHTEAFF

D: .
size: .
J: TRBJ1-5
V: TRBV19
DNA: TGTGCCAGTAGTTCGACGGAGGTCTGGAATCAGCCCCAGCATTTT
CDR3: CASSSTEVWNQPQHF

D: TRBD1
size: .
J: TRBJ2-2
V: TRBV5-1
DNA: TGCGCCAGCAGCTTTCGACAGGGGGCAGCGGGAGTACCCGGGGAGCTGTTTTTT
CDR3: CASSFRQGAAGVPGELFF

D: .
size: .
J: TRBJ1-2
V: TRBV18
DNA: TGTGCCAGCTCAAGACAGTCTGGAGATTCTAACTATGGCTACACCTTC
CDR3: CASSRQSGDSNYGYTF

D: .
size: .
J: TRBJ2-1
V: TRBV5-6
DNA: TGTGCCAGCACCCAGGGGGGCAGAGCTAATGAGCAGTTCTTC
CDR3: CASTQGGRANEQFF

D: TRBD1
size: .
J: TRBJ1-5
V: TRBV4-2
DNA: TGTGCCAGCAGCCGGGACAGGGGCGATCAGCCCCAGCATTTT
CDR3: CASSRDRGDQPQHF

D: TRBD2
size: .
J: TRBJ2-1
V: TRBV6-6
DNA: TGTGCCAGCAGGGAGCGGGAGGGTGGGCGAGAGCAGTTCTTC
CDR3: CASREREGGREQFF

D: .
size: once
J: TRBJ2-7
V: TRBV19
DNA: TGTGCCAGTAGTATAGACCCGACAGAGTCGATCGAGTTC
CDR3: CASSIDPTESIEF

D: .
size: .
J: TRBJ1-1
V: TRBV18
DNA: TGTGCCAGCTCACCCCTAAGGGGACAGAACACTGAAGCTTTCTTT
CDR3: CASSPLRGQNTEAFF

D: TRBD1
size: .
J: TRBJ1-5
V: TRBV19
DNA: TGTGCCAGTAGTATCGGGGTGGGACAGGGGTTTCAGCCCCAGCATTTT
CDR3: CASSIGVGQGFQPQHF

D: TRBD2
size: .
J: TRBJ2-4
V: TRBV7-4
DNA: TGTGCCAGCAGCTTAGCCCGACTAGCGGGATTCCAAAGGGCCAAAAACATTCAGTACTTC
CDR3: CASSLARLAGFQRAKNIQYF

D: TRBD1
size: few
J: TRBJ1-1
V: TRBV27
DNA: TGTGCCAGCAGTTCGACAGGGGTGGCGGGGACTGAAGCTTTCTTT
CDR3: CASSSTGVAGTEAFF

D: .
size: .
J: TRBJ2-7
V: TRBV5-6
DNA: TGTGCCAGCAGCTTTCGAGGGAGCTCCTACGAGCAGTACTTC
CDR3: CASSFRGSSYEQYF

D: TRBD1
size: .
J: TRBJ1-4
V: TRBV10-1
DNA: TGCGCCACCCTGGACAGGGGGTTTGGAAAAAGTGAAAAACTGTTTTTT
CDR3: CATLDRGFGKSEKLFF

D: TRBD2
size: .
J: TRBJ2-1
V: TRBV28
DNA: TGTGCCAGCAGTTTACCGATAAAGGGGTCGACCGGGACTAGAGGATACAATGAGCAGTTCTTC
CDR3: CASSLPIKGSTGTRGYNEQFF

D: .
size: .
J: TRBJ2-3
V: TRBV24-1
DNA: TGTGCCACCAGTTCTAGCGCCAGCACAGATACGCAGTATTTT
CDR3: CATSSSASTDTQYF

D: TRBD2
size: .
J: TRBJ2-3
V: TRBV28
DNA: TGTGCCAGCAGTCCTGCCGGGACTAGCGGGTCTGTAGATACGCAGTATTTT
CDR3: CASSPAGTSGSVDTQYF

D: TRBD2
size: .
J: TRBJ2-3
V: TRBV6-5
DNA: TGTGCCAGCAGTACAAGACTAGCGGGCGCAGATACGCAGTATTTT
CDR3: CASSTRLAGADTQYF